This T cell receptor beta chain was obtained from a study of TIL therapy for anti-PD-1-resistant metastatic lung cancer. Study-level background: By whole-exome sequencing, median non-synonymous tumor mutation burden was roughly 1.4 mutations per megabase.

Sequencing used immunoSEQ v3. Generated by immunoSEQ multiplex PCR, the TCRdb table keeps only in-frame clones and is missing some. Altogether tens of thousands of clones are present, just over 70% being singletons, with the ten largest covering nearly 2%. Time point indicated: pre-treatment sample, taken before nivolumab and TIL therapy. Trimming took off 0 bases at V and 11 bases at J, with 20 bases between the two ends. Germline V gene data show CDR1 as LGHNA and CDR2 as YSLEER. This CDR3 has 16 amino acids. The sequence came from a person between 30 and 80 years old with non-small cell lung cancer. The sequencing used blood, collected at baseline. The V gene is TRBV4-3, the J gene TRBJ2-1; D is perhaps TRBD1 or TRBD2 (5 bases each). Here the CDR3 DNA reads TGCGCCAGCAGCCAAGACTCCGGGACGATAAATCGGAAGCAGTTCTTC. This encodes CASSQDSGTINRKQFF.